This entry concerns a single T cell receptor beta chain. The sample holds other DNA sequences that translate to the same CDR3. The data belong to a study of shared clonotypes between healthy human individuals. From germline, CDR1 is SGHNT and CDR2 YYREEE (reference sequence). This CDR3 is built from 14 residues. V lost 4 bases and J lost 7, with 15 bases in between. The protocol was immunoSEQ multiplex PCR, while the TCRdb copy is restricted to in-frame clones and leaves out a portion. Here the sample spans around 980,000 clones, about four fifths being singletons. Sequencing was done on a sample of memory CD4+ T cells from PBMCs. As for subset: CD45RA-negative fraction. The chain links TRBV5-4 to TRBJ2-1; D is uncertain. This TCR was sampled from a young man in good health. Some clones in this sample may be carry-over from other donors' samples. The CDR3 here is CASSLGPGGNEQFF. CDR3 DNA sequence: TGTGCCAGCAGCCTCGGGCCCGGCGGTAATGAGCAGTTCTTC.